This TCR beta chain was recovered during a study of blood T cell repertoires in COVID-19. Overall study context: Samples taken during acute and convalescent COVID-19 were collected in the United States, Italy and Spain. Sample material is recorded as cDNA or gDNA derived from T cells, B-cell-depleted T cells, or PBMCs.

CDR3 size: 14 residues. Germline V gene sequence: CDR1 KGHSH, CDR2 LQKENI. With 3 bases clipped from V and 5 bases from J, the junction kept 4 bases outside the gene matches. Per the original data handling: Estimation of nucleated cell counts was performed using reference gene primer amplification. Profiled with immunoSEQ multiplex PCR; TCRdb holds only in-frame clones, not every one. V, J and clone size were drawn from that table, and D and trimming were deduced from the DNA. The profile shows 19,000 or so clones, 70% to 90% of them singletons. This sequence originates from a man in his forties or fifties with active COVID-19. The genes are TRBV18 and TRBJ2-5, with 9 bases identical to TRBD1. The sequenced material came from peripheral blood. CDR3 region: CASSPGTGRETQYF. The DNA of the CDR3 is TGTGCCAGCTCACCCGGGACAGGGCGCGAGACCCAGTACTTC. The full variable domain, rest sourced from reference TRBV18 and TRBJ2-5, is NAGVMQNPRHLVRRRGQEARLRCSPMKGHSHVYWYRQLPEEGLKFMVYLQKENIIDESGMPKERFSAEFPKEGPSILRIQQVVRGDSAAYFCASSPGTGRETQYFGPGTRLLVL.